This T cell receptor (beta chain) came from a study of OX40 agonist ivuxolimab in advanced cancers. Study context: Allowance was made for prior anti-PD-1, anti-PD-L1 or anti-CTLA-4 therapy, and around 41% had some.

Using immunoSEQ multiplex PCR, the repertoire was profiled, and TCRdb retains in-frame clones only, with some absent. The data show around 64,000 clones, approximately 82% seen once. Trimming took 4 bases from V and 2 from J; bases not matched to a gene: 8. Looked up from germline, CDR1 is ENHRY and CDR2 is SYGVKD. The CDR3 is 17 residues long. The chain combines TRBV10-3 with TRBJ2-5; 12 bases map to TRBD2. The sequencing here drew on CD4+ or CD8+ T cells sorted from blood, taken in a trial of the OX40 agonist ivuxolimab. The receptor was derived from an adult with an advanced solid tumor such as melanoma, head and neck, liver or kidney cancer. CDR3: CAISASGGAERQETQYF. The CDR3 DNA sequence: TGTGCCATCAGTGCTAGCGGGGGGGCCGAGAGACAAGAGACCCAGTACTTC.